Following are 21 T cell receptor beta chains from one sample sequenced in a study of blood T cell repertoires in COVID-19. Sequenced by immunoSEQ multiplex PCR; TCRdb stores in-frame clones only, minus some. The sample includes 70,000 to 90,000 clones, about 85% of them seen just once. The specimen sequenced was peripheral blood. Source of these receptors: a human donor in a cohort sampled during active COVID-19.

The rearrangement links TRBV19 to TRBJ2-2; D unclear. CDR3 length: 15 residues. Trimming stripped 3 bases from V and 1 base from J, with 9 bases between. CDR1 and CDR2 from the germline V gene are LNHDA and SQIVND (reference sequence). CDR3 coding DNA: TGTGCCAGTAGTATCTCGGCGGTGAACACCGGGGAGCTGTTTTTT. Residues: CASSISAVNTGELFF.

This rearrangement joins TRBV7-8 to TRBJ2-3, with D possibly TRBD2 on 6 matching bases. The CDR3 contains 15 residues. From germline, CDR1 is SGHVS and CDR2 FQNEAQ. V lost 0 bases and J lost 2, with 9 bases in between. The CDR3 nucleotides read TGTGCCAGCAGCTTAGCGGGACTCATCACAGATACGCAGTATTTT. Translated, it gives CASSLAGLITDTQYF. The whole variable domain, filled in from reference TRBV7-8 and TRBJ2-3, reads GAGVSQSPRYKVAKRGQDVALRCDPISGHVSLFWYQQALGQGPEFLTYFQNEAQLDKSGLPSDRFFAERPEGSVSTLKIQRTQQEDSAVYLCASSLAGLITDTQYFGPGTRLTVL.

This clone was seen just once. The CDR3 spells CASSLETPVAGELFF. CDR3 nucleotides: TGCGCCAGCAGCTTGGAGACTCCGGTCGCCGGGGAGCTGTTTTTT. This rearrangement joins TRBV5-1 to TRBJ2-2; D gene ambiguous. The ends were cut back, 0 bases at V and 6 bases at J, with 12 bases in the middle. The CDR3 has 15 amino acids. CDR1 SGHRS and CDR2 YFSETQ come from the germline V gene.

This chain uses TRBV4-1 with TRBJ1-5, with TRBD1 as a possible D gene (5 bases). CDR3 size: 16 residues. Trimming removed 4 bases from V and 0 bases from J, with 13 bases in between. The germline gives CDR1 MGHRA, CDR2 YSYEKL. CDR3 in amino acids: CASSPLGHSSNQPQHF. The DNA of the CDR3 is TGCGCCAGCAGCCCCCTCGGACACTCTAGCAATCAGCCCCAGCATTTT.

The chain employs TRBV3-1 (or the pseudogene TRBV3-2) and TRBJ1-1; perhaps TRBD1 as D (6 bases). Trimming took 0 bases from V and 10 from J, leaving 9 bases between them. CDR3 length: 12 amino acids. The germline V gene encodes CDR1 LGHDT and CDR2 YNNKEL (reference sequence). The chain's CDR3 is CASSQDGGRAFF. As DNA, the CDR3 is TGTGCCAGCAGCCAAGACGGGGGGCGAGCTTTCTTT.

This clone has a single count. The V gene is TRBV7-9, the J gene TRBJ2-7; 13 positions match TRBD2. The CDR3 is 16 residues long. The V and J ends lost 5 bases and 5 bases, in that order; junction bases with no gene match: 9. Germline V CDR1 and CDR2: SEHNR, FQNEAQ (reference sequence). The CDR3 region is CASSPGLAGDINEQYF. In DNA form, the CDR3 reads TGTGCCAGCAGCCCCGGACTAGCGGGAGACATTAACGAGCAGTACTTC.

The rearrangement joins TRBV5-1 to TRBJ1-3, with 8 bases matching TRBD1. CDR3 length: 16 residues. The germline gives CDR1 SGHRS, CDR2 YFSETQ. With 0 bases clipped from V and 4 bases from J, the junction kept 6 bases outside the gene matches. In DNA form, the CDR3 reads TGCGCCAGCAGCTTGGACGGACAGGGACGCGGAAACACCATATATTTT. This codes for CASSLDGQGRGNTIYF.

In this sample, this clone turned up once. This chain's CDR3 is CASSETGLAGGTQYF. CDR3 bases: TGTGCCAGCAGTGAAACGGGACTAGCGGGAGGGACCCAGTACTTC. The rearrangement uses TRBV28 and TRBJ2-5; 15 bases are shared with TRBD2. This CDR3 spans 15 amino acids. Germline CDR1 MDHEN, CDR2 SYDVKM. The junction had 5 bases not matched to a gene; V was cut back by 5 bases and J by 7 bases.

The J gene is TRBJ2-3, the V gene TRBV9, with 12 bases matching TRBD2. The germline V gene encodes CDR1 SGDLS and CDR2 YYNGEE. The CDR3 covers 15 residues. V lost 7 bases, J lost 2 bases, and 5 bases stayed unmatched. CDR3 coding DNA: TGTGCCAGCGGAACTAGCGGGAGGCTCACAGATACGCAGTATTTT. Translating gives CASGTSGRLTDTQYF.

This clone was seen only once. The CDR3 coding sequence is TGCGCCAGCAGCCAAGCCCCCTCTAGACCGAGTAGCAATCAGCCCCAGCATTTT. Protein: CASSQAPSRPSSNQPQHF. The chain links TRBV4-1 to TRBJ1-5, with unresolved D. V dropped 1 base and J dropped 0 bases, with 16 bases sitting between them. Germline V gene sequence: CDR1 MGHRA, CDR2 YSYEKL. The CDR3 is 18 amino acids.

This clone occurred once. The chain joins TRBV2 to TRBJ2-1; 8 nucleotides match TRBD2. The CDR3 spans 17 residues. Germline trimming cut 3 bases from V and 8 bases from J; bases unmatched to any gene: 15. CDR1 and CDR2 (germline): SNHLY, FYNNEI. This CDR3 reads CASSDRFRSGSLDEQFF. The CDR3 nucleotides are TGTGCCAGCAGTGACCGGTTTAGGAGCGGGAGCTTGGATGAGCAGTTCTTC.

A few counts support this clone. The rearrangement links TRBV29-1 to TRBJ1-4; 8 bases are shared with TRBD1. This CDR3 is 13 amino acids long. Germline V CDR1 and CDR2: SQVTM, ANQGSEA. V trimming: 7 bases; J trimming: 4 bases; junction bases outside the gene matches: 5. This CDR3 reads CSAAGGVNEKLFF. The CDR3 DNA reads as TGCAGCGCAGCAGGGGGCGTTAATGAAAAACTGTTTTTT.

DNA for the CDR3: TGTGCCAGCGGGAGGGGAGGCAATCAGCCCCAGCATTTT. Translated, it gives CASGRGGNQPQHF. The J gene is TRBJ1-5, the V gene TRBV3-1 (or the pseudogene TRBV3-2); possible D gene TRBD1, 5 bases. CDR3 length: 13 residues. Germline assignment: CDR1 LGHDT and CDR2 YNNKEL (reference sequence). With 8 bases removed from V and 2 bases from J, the gap between germline ends came to 10 bases.

V usage is TRBV20-1 and J usage is TRBJ1-1; 7 bases line up with TRBD1. V dropped 3 bases and J dropped 6; count of bases not matched to a gene: 7. The length of the CDR3 is 13 residues. In germline, CDR1 is DFQATT, CDR2 SNEGSKA (reference sequence). This CDR3 reads CSASEQGLAEAFF. The CDR3 nucleotides are TGCAGTGCTAGTGAACAGGGGTTGGCTGAAGCTTTCTTT.

Here the CDR3 reads CAWSRGQGNSPLHF. CDR3 sequence (DNA): TGTGCCTGGAGTCGGGGACAGGGAAATTCACCCCTCCACTTT. This chain connects TRBV30 to TRBJ1-6, with 9 nucleotides matching TRBD1. The CDR3 loop spans 14 amino acids. Germline trimming cut 2 bases from V and 7 bases from J; bases unmatched to any gene: 3. Germline CDR1 is GTSNPN and CDR2 is SVGIG (reference sequence).

This clone was recorded at least ten times. The rearrangement joins TRBV7-2 to TRBJ2-1; 15 nucleotides line up with TRBD2. The germline V gene encodes CDR1 SGHTA and CDR2 FQGNSA. This CDR3 spans 18 amino acids. With V trimmed by 1 base and J by 6 bases, 7 bases remained unmatched. The CDR3 DNA follows: TGTGCCAGCAGCTTAGAGGGGACTAGCGGGAGGTTCCGCAATGAGCAGTTCTTC. Translation: CASSLEGTSGRFRNEQFF.

V is TRBV14 and J is TRBJ2-3; 10 positions match TRBD1. Germline V gene sequence: CDR1 SGHDN, CDR2 FVKESK. The CDR3 contains 18 residues. Trimming at V came to 5 bases and at J to 0 bases, leaving 11 bases not matched to a gene. CDR3 loop: CASSVSRDRGTSTDTQYF. In DNA, the CDR3 is TGTGCCAGCAGCGTAAGCCGGGACAGGGGAACTAGCACAGATACGCAGTATTTT.

The chain links TRBV3-1 (or the pseudogene TRBV3-2) to TRBJ2-2, with 9 bases that match TRBD2. Germline V lookup: CDR1 LGHDT, CDR2 YNNKEL (reference sequence). V was clipped by 5 bases and J by 6 bases; unmatched bases: 10. There are 16 residues in the CDR3. For the CDR3, the DNA is TGTGCCAGCAGCTCCGGGATAGCGGGAGTTGCCGGGGAGCTGTTTTTT. Residues: CASSSGIAGVAGELFF.

The chain recombines TRBV3-1 (or the pseudogene TRBV3-2) with TRBJ1-5; D might be TRBD1 (6 bases). V shed 1 base and J shed 9 bases, with 7 bases lying between them. The germline CDR1 and CDR2 sequences are LGHDT and YNNKEL (reference sequence). This CDR3 comprises 12 residues. CDR3 bases: TGTGCCAGCAGCCAAGCACAGGGGCCCCAGCATTTT. Its protein product is CASSQAQGPQHF.

The chain employs TRBV4-3 and TRBJ2-2; 11 nucleotides align to TRBD2. CDR3 size: 15 residues. Germline V gene sequence: CDR1 LGHNA, CDR2 YSLEER. With 4 bases clipped from V and 6 bases from J, the junction kept 4 bases outside the gene matches. The CDR3 DNA reads as TGCGCCAGCAGCCCATATAGCGGGAGGGCCGGGGAGCTGTTTTTT. Residues: CASSPYSGRAGELFF.

This clone was found a few times. The chain couples TRBV2 to TRBJ2-7; 8 bases match TRBD1. The germline CDR1 and CDR2 sequences are SNHLY and FYNNEI. V trimming: 6 bases; J trimming: 4 bases; junction bases outside the gene matches: 5. The CDR3 extends over 13 amino acids. The CDR3 region has the DNA TGTGCCAGCAGAGTGGACAGGGAGTACGAGCAGTACTTC. Residues: CASRVDREYEQYF.